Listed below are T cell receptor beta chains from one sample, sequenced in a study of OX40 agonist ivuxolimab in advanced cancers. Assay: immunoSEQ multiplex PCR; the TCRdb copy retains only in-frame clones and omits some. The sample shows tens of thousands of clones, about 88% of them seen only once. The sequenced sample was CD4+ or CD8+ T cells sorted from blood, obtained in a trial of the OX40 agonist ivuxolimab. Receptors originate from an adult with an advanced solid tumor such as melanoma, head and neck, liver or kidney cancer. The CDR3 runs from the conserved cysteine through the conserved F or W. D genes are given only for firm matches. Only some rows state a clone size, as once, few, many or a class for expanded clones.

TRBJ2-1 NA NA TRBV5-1 TGCGCCAGCAGCTTGGCCGTTCTACCGGTCGAGCAGTTCTTC CASSLAVLPVEQFF
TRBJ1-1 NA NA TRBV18 TGTGCCAGCTCTCCAGGGGCTATGAACACTGAAGCTTTCTTT CASSPGAMNTEAFF
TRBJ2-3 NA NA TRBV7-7 TGTGCCAGCAGCTTGGTCAGAGCAGATACGCAGTATTTT CASSLVRADTQYF
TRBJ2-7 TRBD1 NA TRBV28 TGTGCCAGCAGTTACATAATGACAGGGAACGAGCAGTACTTC CASSYIMTGNEQYF
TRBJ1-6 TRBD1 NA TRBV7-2 TGTGCCAGCAGCCTCCGGGACAGGCCCAATTCACCCCTCCACTTT CASSLRDRPNSPLHF
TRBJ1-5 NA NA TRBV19 TGTGCCAGTAGTTCCCGGGTGGATCAGCCCCAGCATTTT CASSSRVDQPQHF
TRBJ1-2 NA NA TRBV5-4 TGTGCCAGCAGCCTAAACAGGGCTAGCTATGGCTACACCTTC CASSLNRASYGYTF
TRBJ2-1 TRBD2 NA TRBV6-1 TGTGCCAGCATTTTAAGCGGGGCTACCTACAATGAGCAGTTCTTC CASILSGATYNEQFF
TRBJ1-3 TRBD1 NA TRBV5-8 TGTGCCAGCAGCTCGCAGGGGGCCTACTCTGGAAACACCATATATTTT CASSSQGAYSGNTIYF
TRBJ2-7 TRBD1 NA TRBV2 TGTGCCAGTCGGCAGGGGGTCGGGAACGAGCAGTACTTC CASRQGVGNEQYF
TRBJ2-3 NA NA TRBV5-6 TGTGCCAGCAGCTTGGAAGGGTGGCCTAGCACAGATACGCAGTATTTT CASSLEGWPSTDTQYF
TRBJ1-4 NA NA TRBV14 TGTGCCAGCAGCCAGGGGAGAGGTGAAAAACTGTTTTTT CASSQGRGEKLFF
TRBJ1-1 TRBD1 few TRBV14 TGTGCCAGCAGCCCAAGGACCCGGGACAGAGCTTTCTTT CASSPRTRDRAFF
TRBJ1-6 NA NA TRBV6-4 TGTGCCAGCAGCGAAAGTGGGTTTAATTCACCCCTCCACTTT CASSESGFNSPLHF
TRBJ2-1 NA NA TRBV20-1 TGCAGTGCTAGGGGGTACAATGAGCAGTTCTTC CSARGYNEQFF
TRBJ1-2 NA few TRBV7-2 TGTGCCAGCAGCTTAGAGGGGACACCGAACTATGGCTACACCTTC CASSLEGTPNYGYTF
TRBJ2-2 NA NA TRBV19 TGTGCCAGTGTACGCCAAAACACCGGGGAGCTGTTTTTT CASVRQNTGELFF
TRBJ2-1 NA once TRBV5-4 TGTGCCAGCAGCTTGATAGGGGAATACAATGAGCAGTTCTTC CASSLIGEYNEQFF
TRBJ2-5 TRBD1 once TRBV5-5 TGTGCCAGCAACGTACAGGGGGTAGGGGAGACCCAGTACTTC CASNVQGVGETQYF
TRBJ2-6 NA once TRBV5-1 TGCGCCAGCAGCTCATCCGCTTCTGGGGCCAACGTCCTGACTTTC CASSSSASGANVLTF
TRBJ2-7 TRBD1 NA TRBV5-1 TGCGCCAGCAGCTCCTCCGGGACAGGGAACTACGAGCAGTACTTC CASSSSGTGNYEQYF
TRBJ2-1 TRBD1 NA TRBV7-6 TGTGCCAGCAGCTTACTTACAGGGGGCATCAATGAGCAGTTCTTC CASSLLTGGINEQFF
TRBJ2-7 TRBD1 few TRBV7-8 TGTGCCAGCAGTCGGGACAGGGACGAGCAGTACTTC CASSRDRDEQYF
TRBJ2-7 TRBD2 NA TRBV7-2 TGTGCCAGCAGCCCGGGACTAGCTTCGGGCTACGAGCAGTACTTC CASSPGLASGYEQYF
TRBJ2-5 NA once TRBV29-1 TGCAGCGTTGGGACACCACAAGAGACCCAGTACTTC CSVGTPQETQYF
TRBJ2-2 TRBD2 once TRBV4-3 TGCGCCAGCAGCCAAGATCTCCTAGCGGGAGCGGTTTTGGCCGGGGAGCTGTTTTTT CASSQDLLAGAVLAGELFF
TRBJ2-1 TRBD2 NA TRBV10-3 TGTGCCATCAGTGAGCGCGGGACTAGCGGGACAAGTGAGCAGTTCTTC CAISERGTSGTSEQFF
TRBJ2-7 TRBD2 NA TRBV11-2 TGTGCCAGCAGGAAGACTAGCGGAGGTTCCTACGAGCAGTACTTC CASRKTSGGSYEQYF
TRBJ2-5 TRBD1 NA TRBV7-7 TGTGCCAGCAGCCCCTCCCCGACAGGGGCGAAAGAGACCCAGTACTTC CASSPSPTGAKETQYF
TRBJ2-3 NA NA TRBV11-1 TGTGCCAGCAGCCCGAGAAACAGGCCTAGCACAGATACGCAGTATTTT CASSPRNRPSTDTQYF
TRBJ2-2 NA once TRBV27 TGTGCCAGCAGTTTAGGACAGTTGCGGGAGCTGTTTTTT CASSLGQLRELFF
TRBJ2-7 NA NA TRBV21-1 TGTGCCAGCAGCAACTTTGATACTCCCTACGAGCAGTACTTC CASSNFDTPYEQYF
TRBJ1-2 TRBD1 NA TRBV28 TGTGCCAGCAGTCAAATAAATACTCGGGACAGCTCTAACTATGGCTACACCTTC CASSQINTRDSSNYGYTF
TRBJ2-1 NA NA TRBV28 TGTGCCAGCAGTTCCCGTTCTAGAGGCAATGAGCAGTTCTTC CASSSRSRGNEQFF
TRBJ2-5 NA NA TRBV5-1 TGCGCCAGCAGCTTGGGAGACACGCAGACCCAGTACTTC CASSLGDTQTQYF
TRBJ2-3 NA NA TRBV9 TGTGCCAGCAGCTCCCGCCCCCCAGATACGCAGTATTTT CASSSRPPDTQYF
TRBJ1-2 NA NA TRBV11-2 TGTGCCAGCAGCCAAGACGGGCCCGACCTCTATGGCTACACCTTC CASSQDGPDLYGYTF
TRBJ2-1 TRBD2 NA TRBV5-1 TGCGCCAGCAGCTTTTCGCGACTAGCTGAATACAATGAGCAGTTCTTC CASSFSRLAEYNEQFF
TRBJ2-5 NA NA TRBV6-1 TGTGCCAGCAGTGAAGCGCATACCTCCAGTACCCAAGAGACCCAGTACTTC CASSEAHTSSTQETQYF
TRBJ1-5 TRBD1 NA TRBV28 TGTGCCAGCAGCAGGACAGGGGTCAACAATCAGCCCCAGCATTTT CASSRTGVNNQPQHF
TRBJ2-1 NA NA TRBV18 TGTGCCAGCTCACCGACACTGGGGAGCTCCTACAATGAGCAGTTCTTC CASSPTLGSSYNEQFF
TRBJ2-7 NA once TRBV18 TGTGCCAGCTCACCACCTAGATTTGTCTACGAGCAGTACTTC CASSPPRFVYEQYF
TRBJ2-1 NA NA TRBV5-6 TGTGCCAGCAGCTTGACGGACCAGAGCTACAATGAGCAGTTCTTC CASSLTDQSYNEQFF
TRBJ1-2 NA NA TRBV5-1 TGCGCCAGCAGCCCGGGAGCAGGTAGCGCTAACTATGGCTACACCTTC CASSPGAGSANYGYTF
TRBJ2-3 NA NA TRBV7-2 TGTGCCAGCAGCAGACAGGGACTCCCCGGTTTATTGGATACGCAGTATTTT CASSRQGLPGLLDTQYF
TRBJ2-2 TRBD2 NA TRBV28 TGTGCCAGCAGTTATTCCGCGGGAGGGGCCGGGGAGCTGTTTTTT CASSYSAGGAGELFF
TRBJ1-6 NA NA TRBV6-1 TGTGCCAGCAGACGTAGGGTAACGGATAATTCACCCCTCCACTTT CASRRRVTDNSPLHF
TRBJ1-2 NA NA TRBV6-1 TGTGCCAGCAGTGCCCACGGGGAGGGACGGGGCTATGGCTACACCTTC CASSAHGEGRGYGYTF
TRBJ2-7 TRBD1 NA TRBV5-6 TGTGCCAGCAGTTGGACAGGGACCTACGAGCAGTACTTC CASSWTGTYEQYF
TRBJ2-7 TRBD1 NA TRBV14 TGTGCCAGCAGCCAAGATTGGGACAGGGGCTCCGTCGGGCAGTACTTC CASSQDWDRGSVGQYF
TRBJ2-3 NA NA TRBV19 TGTGCCAGTAGTATAAACGGGGGCACAGATACGCAGTATTTT CASSINGGTDTQYF
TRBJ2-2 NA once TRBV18 TGTGCCAGCGGGGGATGGGACACCGGGGAGCTGTTTTTT CASGGWDTGELFF
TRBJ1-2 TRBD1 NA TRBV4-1 TGCGCCAGCAGCCAAGTGTCGGGACAGCTAGAGCTCTACACCTTC CASSQVSGQLELYTF